What follows are 15 T cell receptor beta chains derived from one specimen sequenced in a study of Graves' ophthalmopathy and Graves' hyperthyroidism. RNA transcripts yielded amplified TCR beta CDR3 regions. In the first round, RT-PCR was carried out with HTBI primers, and a multiplex PCR formed the second round. TCRdb re-called the multiplex PCR reads with MiXCR, one entry per CDR3 protein. The sample contains over 650,000 distinct CDR3 sequences, 35% to 45% of which appear only once. Sequenced sample: peripheral blood. The source of these receptors is an adult man with Graves' ophthalmopathy.

The table lists this clonotype with a few counts. V gene TRBV29-1 combines with J gene TRBJ2-1; D may be TRBD2 (6 bases). This CDR3 spans 14 amino acids. Trimming took off 6 bases at V and 10 bases at J, with 22 bases between the two ends. The germline V gene encodes CDR1 SQVTM and CDR2 ANQGSEA. The CDR3 region has the DNA TGCAGCGTACCTAGCGTACCTTCAAGAGGGGAGCAGTTCTTC. Residues: CSVPSVPSRGEQFF.

This clonotype came up a few times. The V and J genes are TRBV24-1 and TRBJ2-5; 13 nucleotides align to TRBD2. Judging by the DNA end, TRBJ2-1 fits better; the J call may be wrong. There are 13 residues in the CDR3. Germline V gene data show CDR1 as KGHDR and CDR2 as SFDVKD. Here the CDR3 DNA reads TGTGCCACGGGACTAGCGGGAATCAATGAGCAGTTCTTC. Amino acids: CATGLAGINEQFF.

This clonotype was recorded a few times. The chain combines TRBV6-2 or TRBV6-3 with TRBJ1-2, with unresolved D. The germline gives CDR1 MNHEY, CDR2 SVGEGT. This CDR3 is built from 14 residues. With 4 bases removed from V and 13 bases from J, the gap between germline ends came to 22 bases. The CDR3 nucleotides read TGTGCCAGCAGTTTCGGGTCGCCCACATATTCGGCCACCTTC. Residues: CASSFGSPTYSATF.

The J gene is TRBJ1-5, the V gene TRBV25-1, with D possibly matching TRBD1 (6 bases). CDR1 is MGHDK and CDR2 is SYGVNS in the germline V gene. The V end was cut by 6 bases, the J end by 15 bases, with 30 bases between. The CDR3 runs 16 residues. CDR3 DNA sequence: TGTGCCAGCAGACGTAAGGGTGAAGAGGGGGGCGTCCTGCCGCATTTT. This sequence encodes CASRRKGEEGGVLPHF. Full variable domain (missing parts from reference TRBV25-1 and TRBJ1-5): EADIYQTPRYLVIGTGKKITLECSQTMGHDKMYWYQQDPGMELHLIHYSYGVNSTEKGDLSSESTVSRIRTEHFPLTLESARPSHTSQYLCASRRKGEEGGVLPHFGDGTRLSIL.

The chain employs TRBV6-4 and TRBJ2-5; 8 nucleotides agree with TRBD1. The V segment lost 2 bases and the J segment 5 bases; nucleotides outside the gene matches: 4. CDR3 length: 14 residues. Germline CDR1 and CDR2: MRHNA and SNTAGT. The CDR3 DNA is TGTGCCAGCAGTGACCGGACAGGGTTCGAGACCCAGTACTTC. As protein: CASSDRTGFETQYF.

This chain links TRBV29-1 with TRBJ2-3; D possibly corresponds to TRBD2 (6 bases). Germline CDR1 SQVTM, CDR2 ANQGSEA. V was cut by 7 bases and J by 4 bases, with 12 bases left in between. The length of the CDR3 is 12 residues. The CDR3 is CSATLAPDTQYF. The CDR3 DNA reads TGCAGCGCCACACTAGCTCCAGATACGCAGTATTTT.

The chain recombines TRBV7-6 with TRBJ1-5; weak D call: TRBD1 (5 bases). The germline gives CDR1 SGHVS, CDR2 FNYEAQ. The CDR3 totals 16 residues. V lost 3 bases and J 3 bases, leaving 15 bases between the germline ends. This CDR3 is CASSLGQGGANQPQHF. CDR3 DNA: TGTGCCAGCAGCTTGGGGCAGGGTGGGGCCAATCAGCCCCAGCATTTT.

This clonotype was detected ten times or more. The CDR3 reads CAISEPGTRYSNQPQHF. CDR3 DNA sequence: TGTGCCATCAGTGAGCCCGGGACAAGGTATAGCAATCAGCCCCAGCATTTT. The chain recombines TRBV10-3 with TRBJ1-5; D possibly corresponds to TRBD1 (6 bases). This CDR3 is 17 amino acids long. Per the germline V gene, CDR1 is ENHRY and CDR2 is SYGVKD. V was cut by 2 bases and J by 0 bases, with 14 bases left in between.

This clonotype was found once. The V call is TRBV14, the J call TRBJ1-2, with 10 nucleotides matching TRBD1. V was pared by 6 bases and J by 6 bases, with 10 bases of the junction left unmatched. The length of the CDR3 is 15 residues. CDR1 is SGHDN, CDR2 FVKESK, per germline. Here the CDR3 reads CASSTGTGDSDGYTF. The DNA for the CDR3 is TGTGCCAGCAGTACCGGGACAGGGGATTCGGATGGCTACACCTTC.

This sequence joins TRBV30 and TRBJ1-2; 9 bases are a match to TRBD1. Losses at the gene ends were 1 base for V and 3 bases for J; bases not matched to a gene: 6. The germline CDR1 and CDR2 sequences are GTSNPN and SVGIG (reference sequence). The CDR3 is 15 residues long. This CDR3 is CAWSGTGQGDYGYTF. The CDR3 DNA sequence: TGTGCCTGGAGTGGGACGGGACAGGGAGACTATGGCTACACCTTC.

In the case of this clonotype: A much larger clone differs by one base, so this may be a read error. The J gene is TRBJ1-1, the V gene TRBV20-1; a weak D match, TRBD1 (6 bases). In germline, CDR1 is DFQATT, CDR2 SNEGSKA (reference sequence). Trimming removed 7 bases at V and 1 base at J, with 13 bases between. The CDR3 has 13 amino acids. CDR3 coding DNA: TGCAGTGTTCCATCAGGGGAGAACACTGAAGCTTTCTTT. The encoded protein is CSVPSGENTEAFF.

As regards this clonotype: The junction departs from germline at one end; a sequencing error may be responsible. This rearrangement joins TRBV20-1 to TRBJ1-3; D call uncertain. CDR1 and CDR2 (germline): DFQATT, SNEGSKA (reference sequence). The length of the CDR3 is 18 residues. The CDR3 reads CSALEGAVGFSSGNAIYF. Here the CDR3 DNA reads TGCAGTGCTTTAGAGGGCGCTGTGGGCTTCAGCTCTGGAAACGCCATATATTTT.

This clonotype has just a few counts. The chain combines TRBV7-9 with TRBJ1-1; 11 bases agree with TRBD1. The CDR3 totals 16 residues. V was clipped by 5 bases and J by 5 bases; unmatched bases: 10. In germline, CDR1 is SEHNR, CDR2 FQNEAQ (reference sequence). CDR3 loop: CASSAADRGPGTEAFF. In nucleotides, the CDR3 is TGTGCCAGCAGCGCCGCGGACAGGGGGCCGGGAACTGAAGCTTTCTTT.

The V gene is TRBV29-1, the J gene TRBJ1-1, with 7 bases matching TRBD1. The CDR3 consists of 13 residues. The germline V gene encodes CDR1 SQVTM and CDR2 ANQGSEA. J lost 5 bases, V lost 3 bases, and 6 bases had no gene match. The CDR3 reads CSVDDQGETEAFF. CDR3 sequence (DNA): TGCAGCGTTGATGATCAGGGGGAGACTGAAGCTTTCTTT.

The chain links TRBV10-3 to TRBJ2-5, with D perhaps matching TRBD1 or TRBD2 (5 bases each). Trimming took off 8 bases at V and 5 bases at J, with 18 bases between the two ends. From germline, CDR1 is ENHRY and CDR2 SYGVKD. The CDR3 spans 14 residues. CDR3 sequence (DNA): TGTGCCATCGGGACGGTGGAAGGCACCGAGACCCAGTACTTC. It yields the protein CAIGTVEGTETQYF.